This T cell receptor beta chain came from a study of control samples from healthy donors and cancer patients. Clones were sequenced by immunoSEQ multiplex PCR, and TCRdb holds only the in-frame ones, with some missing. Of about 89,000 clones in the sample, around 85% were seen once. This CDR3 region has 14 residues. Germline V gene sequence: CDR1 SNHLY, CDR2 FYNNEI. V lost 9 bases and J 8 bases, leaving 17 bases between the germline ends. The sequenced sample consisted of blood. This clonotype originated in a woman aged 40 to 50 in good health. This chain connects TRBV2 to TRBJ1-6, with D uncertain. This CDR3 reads CASTTRLRDSPLHF. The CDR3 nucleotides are TGTGCCAGTACTACAAGGCTCCGGGATTCACCCCTCCACTTT. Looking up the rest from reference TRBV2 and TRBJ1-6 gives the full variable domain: EPEVTQTPSHQVTQMGQEVILRCVPISNHLYFYWYRQILGQKVEFLVSFYNNEISEKSEIFDDQFSVERPDGSNFTLKIRSTKLEDSAMYFCASTTRLRDSPLHFGNGTRLTVT.